Listed below are T cell receptor beta chains from one sample, sequenced in a study of T cell responses to AZD1222 COVID-19 vaccine. Libraries were prepared by immunoSEQ multiplex PCR; TCRdb keeps only in-frame clonotypes and omits some of them. The sample has 140,000 or so clones, about 90% seen once; the top ten hold roughly 2%. The specimen was peripheral blood, collected on day 0 of AZD1222 vaccination. The receptor source for this set is an adult in good health. Each CDR3 is given with its conserved first and last residue. A D gene is named only where the DNA matches it firmly. Where a row states a size, it is once, few, many or the class of an expanded clone; other rows omit it.

J | D | V | size | CDR3 | DNA
TRBJ2-3 | TRBD2 | TRBV11-2 | once | CASSPSGGVTDTQYF | TGTGCCAGCAGCCCCAGCGGGGGAGTTACAGATACGCAGTATTTT
TRBJ2-2 | . | TRBV25-1 | . | CASSERGRNTGELFF | TGTGCCAGCAGTGAACGGGGACGGAACACCGGGGAGCTGTTTTTT
TRBJ1-3 | TRBD1 | TRBV4-1 | . | CASSQGTGAGNTIYF | TGCGCCAGCAGCCAAGGGACAGGGGCTGGAAACACCATATATTTT
TRBJ2-1 | . | TRBV7-2 | . | CASSPVRGAYNEQFF | TGTGCCAGCAGCCCGGTACGTGGTGCATACAATGAGCAGTTCTTC
TRBJ2-5 | TRBD1 | TRBV4-3 | once | CASSNLRDRQETQYF | TGCGCCAGCAGCAACCTCCGGGACAGACAAGAGACCCAGTACTTC
TRBJ2-5 | TRBD2 | TRBV7-6 | . | CASSPRLAGEETQYF | TGTGCCAGCAGCCCTAGACTAGCGGGGGAGGAGACCCAGTACTTC
TRBJ2-7 | . | TRBV5-1 | . | CASSLGSPYEQYF | TGCGCCAGCAGCTTGGGGTCACCGTACGAGCAGTACTTC
TRBJ1-3 | TRBD1 | TRBV5-6 | . | CASSLGGQVFSGNTIYF | TGTGCCAGCAGCTTGGGGGGACAGGTGTTCTCTGGAAACACCATATATTTT
TRBJ2-7 | . | TRBV7-2 | . | CASSFRGGPYEQYF | TGTGCCAGCAGCTTCCGCGGGGGCCCCTACGAGCAGTACTTC
TRBJ1-6 | TRBD1 | TRBV6-2/TRBV6-3 | . | CASSRYRGLNSPLHF | TGTGCCAGCAGCCGATACAGGGGCCTTAATTCACCCCTCCACTTT
TRBJ1-2 | TRBD1 | TRBV19 | . | CASSRGTAALNYGYTF | TGTGCCAGTAGTAGGGGGACAGCCGCCCTTAACTATGGCTACACCTTC
TRBJ2-2 | TRBD1 | TRBV18 | . | CASSPGTGNTGELFF | TGTGCCAGCTCTCCTGGGACAGGAAACACCGGGGAGCTGTTTTTT
TRBJ2-5 | TRBD1 | TRBV5-4 | . | CASSLTDRGSRETQYF | TGTGCCAGCAGCTTGACGGACAGGGGGTCTAGGGAGACCCAGTACTTC
TRBJ1-3 | . | TRBV7-7 | . | CASSSGLGPGNTIYF | TGTGCTAGCAGCTCAGGTCTCGGTCCCGGAAACACCATATATTTT
TRBJ2-2 | . | TRBV21-1 | . | CASSKGLAGEGGELFF | TGTGCCAGCAGCAAGGGACTAGCGGGGGAGGGCGGGGAGCTGTTTTTT
TRBJ2-3 | TRBD1 | TRBV5-4 | . | CASSSPKGQGTDTQYF | TGTGCCAGCAGCTCCCCCAAAGGACAGGGGACAGATACGCAGTATTTT
TRBJ1-1 | TRBD1 | TRBV4-1 | few | CASSQGSAGGTLNTEAFF | TGCGCCAGCAGCCAAGGTTCGGCAGGGGGTACCTTGAACACTGAAGCTTTCTTT
TRBJ2-7 | TRBD2 | TRBV5-1 | . | CASSTFSGGYYEQYF | TGCGCCAGCAGCACCTTTAGCGGGGGTTACTACGAGCAGTACTTC
TRBJ2-1 | TRBD1 | TRBV6-1 | . | CASSDRDRANEQFF | TGTGCCAGCAGTGACCGGGACAGGGCTAATGAGCAGTTCTTC
TRBJ1-3 | . | TRBV9 | . | CASSLTALRSGNTIYF | TGTGCCAGCAGCCTTACAGCTTTACGCTCTGGAAACACCATATATTTT
TRBJ2-5 | TRBD2 | TRBV6-2/TRBV6-3 | once | CASSWGGETQYF | TGTGCCAGCAGTTGGGGGGGTGAGACCCAGTACTTC
TRBJ1-1 | . | TRBV5-1 | . | CASSLSSRVNTEAFF | TGCGCCAGCAGCTTGTCATCCAGGGTGAACACTGAAGCTTTCTTT
TRBJ2-7 | . | TRBV19 | . | CASSIDPAGYEQYF | TGTGCCAGTAGTATAGATCCCGCAGGGTACGAGCAGTACTTC
TRBJ2-3 | TRBD2 | TRBV6-4 | . | CARLAGGPDTQYF | TGTGCGCGACTAGCGGGGGGGCCGGATACGCAGTATTTT
TRBJ1-3 | . | TRBV15 | . | CATSREGSGNTIYF | TGTGCCACCAGCCGCGAGGGCTCTGGAAACACCATATATTTT
TRBJ2-3 | . | TRBV18 | . | CASSLSAGTDTQYF | TGTGCCAGCTCACTCTCGGCGGGCACAGATACGCAGTATTTT
TRBJ2-7 | . | TRBV24-1 | . | CATSDSRDAGRYEQYF | TGTGCCACCAGTGATTCCCGGGACGCCGGTCGGTACGAGCAGTACTTC